This T cell receptor (beta chain) was recorded in a study of cytomegalovirus exposure and HLA in healthy donors. Trimming left V 6 bases short and J 3 bases short, with 15 bases between. The CDR3 totals 14 residues. CDR1 is SEHNR, CDR2 FQNEAQ, per germline (reference sequence). The PCR was carried out with 60 Vbeta primers and 13 Jbeta primers. Clones were read by immunoSEQ multiplex PCR, and TCRdb kept only the in-frame ones, dropping some. Of approximately 71,000 clones listed, around 72% were seen once; the top ten hold around 10%. The sample comprised PBMCs. This sequence originates from a woman in her 40s in good health and CMV-seropositive. The chain is built from TRBV7-9 and TRBJ2-7, with D possibly matching TRBD1 (6 bases). CDR3 protein: CASRGAGENYEQYF. DNA of the CDR3: TGTGCCAGCAGGGGGGCAGGGGAAAACTACGAGCAGTACTTC.